These T cell receptor beta chains were read from a single sample in a study of T cells in Graves' hyperthyroidism and ophthalmopathy. TCRdb recomputed calls from the multiplex PCR reads with MiXCR, one row per CDR3 protein. The repertoire holds some 620,000 distinct CDR3 sequences, with around 15% as singletons. Sample: blood. The source is a woman younger than 45 with Graves' hyperthyroidism. Each CDR3 is given with its conserved first and last residue. Each record gives: clone size, D gene, J gene, V gene, CDR3 protein, CDR3 DNA. D genes are given only for firm matches. The size entry is marked missing in some rows and otherwise reads once, few, many or a size class.

few,NA,TRBJ1-5,TRBV19,CASSMGAQGLDQPQHF,TGTGCCAGTAGTATGGGGGCGCAGGGTTTGGATCAGCCCCAGCATTTT
many,NA,TRBJ2-4,TRBV20-1,CSADPGRRVENIQYF,TGCAGTGCGGACCCAGGGAGGAGGGTTGAAAACATTCAGTACTTC
many,NA,TRBJ2-1,TRBV2,CASSEGAGNEQFF,TGTGCCAGCAGTGAAGGTGCCGGGAATGAGCAGTTCTTC
few,NA,TRBJ2-2,TRBV19,CASSPSGAGVSTGELFF,TGTGCCAGTAGCCCATCAGGGGCGGGAGTAAGCACCGGGGAGCTGTTTTTT
many,NA,TRBJ1-2,TRBV2,CASSAVRNYGYTF,TGTGCCAGCAGTGCGGTGAGAAACTATGGCTACACCTTC
many,NA,TRBJ2-7,TRBV6-1,CASSTPGQAYEQYF,TGTGCCAGCAGTACCCCGGGACAAGCCTACGAGCAGTACTTC
few,NA,TRBJ2-7,TRBV20-1,CSANRLPGSYEQYF,TGCAGTGCTAATCGCCTGCCTGGCTCCTACGAGCAGTACTTC
many,NA,TRBJ1-2,TRBV5-1,CASSQWASSTNYGYTF,TGCGCCAGCAGCCAGTGGGCCTCCAGTACCAACTATGGCTACACCTTC
NA,TRBD2,TRBJ2-1,TRBV19,CASSIFAGENEQFF,TGTGCCAGTAGTATCTTCGCGGGAGAGAATGAGCAGTTCTTC
few,TRBD2,TRBJ2-7,TRBV12-3/TRBV12-4,CASNTGGWEQYF,TGTGCCAGCAATACCGGGGGGTGGGAGCAGTACTTC
many,NA,TRBJ1-4,TRBV5-1,CASSPDDGQVGEKLFF,TGCGCCAGCAGCCCGGATGACGGCCAAGTAGGAGAAAAACTGTTTTTT
NA,TRBD1,TRBJ1-4,TRBV28,CASSQKTGVEKLFF,TGTGCCAGCAGTCAAAAGACAGGGGTTGAAAAACTGTTTTTT
many,NA,TRBJ2-3,TRBV28,CASSPPHLGADTQYF,TGTGCCAGCAGTCCTCCCCACTTAGGCGCCGATACGCAGTATTTT
many,TRBD2,TRBJ2-1,TRBV20-1,CSASRSGSLFRQFF,TGCAGTGCTAGTAGAAGCGGGAGTTTATTCCGGCAGTTCTTC
many,NA,TRBJ2-1,TRBV6-2/TRBV6-3,CASSGGPGGNEQFF,TGTGCCAGCAGTGGCGGACCCGGTGGCAATGAGCAGTTCTTC
many,TRBD1,TRBJ2-7,TRBV30,CAWSADRGEQYF,TGTGCCTGGAGTGCCGACAGGGGCGAGCAGTACTTC
NA,NA,TRBJ2-5,TRBV7-2,CASSQPTRWSTQYF,TGCGCCAGCAGCCAACCCACCCGGTGGTCGACCCAGTACTTC
NA,NA,TRBJ2-3,TRBV24-1,CATSGRTGTDTQYF,TGTGCCACCAGTGGAAGGACAGGCACAGATACGCAGTATTTT
many,NA,TRBJ2-7,TRBV7-2,CASSLNGREQYF,TGTGCCAGCAGCCTCAACGGACGGGAGCAGTACTTC
many,TRBD2,TRBJ2-7,TRBV9,CASSVEAGAYEQYF,TGTGCCAGCAGCGTAGAAGCGGGAGCCTACGAGCAGTACTTC
few,TRBD2,TRBJ2-1,TRBV3-1,CASSRREAGLFF,TGTGCCAGCAGTCGTCGTGAAGCGGGACTGTTCTTC
many,TRBD1,TRBJ1-1,TRBV30,CAWSALQGTEAFF,TGTGCCTGGAGCGCGTTACAGGGGACTGAAGCTTTCTTT
many,NA,TRBJ2-7,TRBV13,CASSHRRGLYEQYF,TGTGCCAGCAGCCACCGCAGGGGTCTCTACGAGCAGTACTTC
few,TRBD2,TRBJ2-1,TRBV27,CASARTSGNHEQFF,TGTGCCAGCGCTCGGACTAGCGGGAACCATGAGCAGTTCTTC
NA,NA,TRBJ2-5,TRBV6-1,CASSDGWREETQYF,TGTGCCAGCAGTGATGGTTGGCGGGAAGAGACCCAGTACTTC
few,NA,TRBJ2-7,TRBV20-1,CSAELNPDNYEQYF,TGCAGTGCGGAACTGAACCCAGACAACTACGAGCAGTACTTC
few,NA,TRBJ1-2,TRBV7-9,CASSLDPGLKSYGYTF,TGTGCCAGCAGCTTAGACCCGGGGCTTAAGAGCTATGGCTACACCTTC
many,NA,TRBJ1-1,TRBV2,CASRGYTEAFF,TGTGCCAGCCGGGGGTACACTGAAGCTTTCTTT
few,NA,TRBJ2-1,TRBV3-1,CASSHSRGAHNEQFF,TGTGCCAGCAGCCATTCTAGGGGCGCTCACAATGAGCAGTTCTTC
many,TRBD1,TRBJ1-5,TRBV12-3/TRBV12-4,CASSWDRVNNQPQHF,TGTGCCAGCAGTTGGGACAGGGTAAATAATCAGCCCCAGCATTTT
few,NA,TRBJ2-3,TRBV5-1,CASSWGQPGPDTQYF,TGCGCCAGCTCTTGGGGGCAGCCAGGTCCAGATACGCAGTATTTT
many,NA,TRBJ2-5,TRBV20-1,CSALTGRLYETQYF,TGCAGTGCTTTGACAGGGAGGTTATACGAGACCCAGTACTTC
few,TRBD1,TRBJ2-7,TRBV14,CASSPKGTVLDEQYF,TGTGCCAGCAGCCCGAAGGGGACAGTTCTCGACGAGCAGTACTTC
NA,TRBD1,TRBJ2-4,TRBV19,CASSIEQGGNIQYF,TGTGCCAGTAGTATAGAACAGGGGGGAAACATTCAGTACTTC
NA,NA,TRBJ2-6,TRBV15,CATSRDGGAGANVLTF,TGTGCCACCAGCAGAGATGGTGGGGCGGGGGCCAACGTCCTGACTTTC
NA,NA,TRBJ1-2,TRBV5-1,CASSFDGGRGEYTF,TGCGCCAGCAGCTTTGATGGCGGGAGAGGGGAATACACCTTC
many,NA,TRBJ2-5,TRBV30,CAWSVGHQETQYF,TGTGCCTGGAGTGTCGGTCACCAAGAGACCCAGTACTTC
few,NA,TRBJ1-5,TRBV12-3/TRBV12-4,CASSFYVDQPQHF,TGTGCCAGCAGTTTTTACGTAGATCAGCCCCAGCATTTT
many,TRBD2,TRBJ2-1,TRBV7-3,CASSLFGTSGRDEQFF,TGTGCCAGCAGCTTATTCGGGACTAGCGGGAGGGATGAGCAGTTCTTC
few,NA,TRBJ2-1,TRBV7-8,CASRDSQNYNEQFF,TGTGCCAGCAGGGACAGCCAGAATTACAATGAGCAGTTCTTC
many,NA,TRBJ2-3,TRBV11-2,CASRTGLGTDTQYF,TGTGCCAGCAGAACGGGACTTGGCACAGATACGCAGTATTTT
many,NA,TRBJ1-1,TRBV20-1,CSASRGVEAFF,TGCAGTGCTTCGAGGGGGGTCGAAGCTTTCTTT
many,NA,TRBJ1-6,TRBV28,CASSLTGLGSPLHF,TGTGCCAGCAGTTTGACAGGTCTTGGTTCACCCCTCCACTTT
many,TRBD2,TRBJ2-3,TRBV7-2,CASNAGTTLADTQYF,TGTGCCAGCAATGCCGGGACTACGCTGGCAGATACGCAGTATTTT
many,NA,TRBJ1-2,TRBV11-2,CASSLNPSPNYGYTF,TGTGCCAGCAGCTTAAACCCCTCCCCTAACTATGGCTACACCTTC
few,TRBD2,TRBJ2-1,TRBV24-1,CATSDSGRPYNEQFF,TGTGCCACCAGTGATAGCGGGAGGCCCTACAATGAGCAGTTCTTC
few,NA,TRBJ2-2,TRBV27,CASRLGASSTGELFF,TGTGCCAGCAGACTAGGGGCGTCGAGCACCGGGGAGCTGTTTTTT
NA,TRBD1,TRBJ1-5,TRBV5-6,CASSQGTGMGQPQHF,TGTGCCAGCAGCCAAGGGACAGGGATGGGACAGCCCCAGCATTTT
few,TRBD1,TRBJ2-1,TRBV6-6,CASSYSADRRGYNEQFF,TGTGCCAGCAGTTACTCAGCGGACAGGAGAGGGTACAATGAGCAGTTCTTC